What follows are 2 T cell receptor beta chains derived from one specimen sequenced in a study of monozygotic twins with inflammatory bowel disease. Using the 5' RACE reads, TCRdb records one entry per CDR3 protein without DNA. The sample has 200,000 to 250,000 distinct CDR3 sequences. The material sequenced was blood. The receptor set was obtained from a human donor with ulcerative colitis or Crohn's disease, or a healthy co-twin of an affected twin (not recorded which).

The V call is TRBV5-1, the J call TRBJ2-3; TCRdb indicates TRBD1, and absent DNA this call remains unverified. This CDR3 has 17 amino acids. Germline lookup yields CDR1 SGHRS and CDR2 YFSETQ. This CDR3 is CASSLAGRGEGTDTQYF.

V is TRBV4-2 and J is TRBJ1-4; TCRdb names TRBD1, which stays unverified in the absence of DNA. The germline CDR1 and CDR2 sequences are LGHNA and YNFKEQ. The CDR3 spans 14 residues. CDR3: CASSQDRGDEKLFF.